The rows below give T cell receptor beta chains drawn from one sample of a study of cytomegalovirus exposure and HLA in healthy donors. Sequencing used immunoSEQ multiplex PCR; TCRdb keeps in-frame clones, though not all of them. Of roughly 300,000 clones in the sample, roughly 85% were seen once. Sequenced: PBMCs. These receptors came from a man in his forties in good health and CMV-seropositive. Both conserved end residues are part of each CDR3. A D gene is named only where the DNA matches it firmly. Size values are once, few and many counts, or a class for expanded clones, and some rows have none.

V: TRBV28; size: -; J: TRBJ2-7; D: TRBD2; CDR3: CASSLSGGGVVGENEQYF; DNA: TGTGCCAGCAGTTTATCGGGGGGGGGTGTGGTAGGGGAAAACGAGCAGTACTTC
V: TRBV6-5; size: few; J: TRBJ1-2; D: TRBD1; CDR3: CASSYGTGLGYTF; DNA: TGTGCCAGCAGTTACGGGACAGGGCTCGGCTACACCTTC
V: TRBV11-1; size: -; J: TRBJ2-1; D: TRBD2; CDR3: CASRDEFGLAGVVEQFF; DNA: TGTGCCAGCAGGGACGAGTTTGGTCTAGCGGGAGTGGTTGAGCAGTTCTTC
V: TRBV5-4; size: -; J: TRBJ2-7; D: TRBD1; CDR3: CASSARGTGILRQYF; DNA: TGTGCCAGCAGCGCTCGGGGGACAGGGATCCTCCGACAGTACTTC
V: TRBV25-1; size: few; J: TRBJ2-1; D: -; CDR3: CASRPWLDEQFF; DNA: TGTGCCAGCAGACCTTGGCTGGATGAGCAGTTCTTC
V: TRBV30; size: -; J: TRBJ2-7; D: TRBD1; CDR3: CAWTPISTGGEQYF; DNA: TGTGCCTGGACTCCTATATCTACAGGGGGAGAGCAGTACTTC
V: TRBV6-5; size: -; J: TRBJ2-7; D: TRBD2; CDR3: CASSYGGGSYEQYF; DNA: TGTGCCAGCAGTTACGGGGGGGGCTCCTACGAGCAGTACTTC
V: TRBV5-4; size: -; J: TRBJ2-1; D: -; CDR3: CASSLALANEQFF; DNA: TGTGCCAGCAGCTTGGCCCTAGCCAATGAGCAGTTCTTC
V: TRBV6-5; size: -; J: TRBJ2-2; D: TRBD2; CDR3: CASRASGSPGELFF; DNA: TGTGCCAGCAGGGCAAGCGGGAGCCCCGGGGAGCTGTTTTTT
V: TRBV2; size: -; J: TRBJ2-7; D: TRBD2; CDR3: CASSEVAGALLEQYF; DNA: TGTGCCAGCAGTGAGGTAGCGGGAGCCCTTTTAGAGCAGTACTTC
V: TRBV10-3; size: -; J: TRBJ2-3; D: -; CDR3: CAISVGDSTDTQYF; DNA: TGTGCCATCAGTGTCGGAGACAGCACAGATACGCAGTATTTT
V: TRBV19; size: once; J: TRBJ1-2; D: TRBD1; CDR3: CASSFGTGSNYGYTF; DNA: TGTGCCAGTAGTTTCGGGACAGGGAGCAACTATGGCTACACCTTC
V: TRBV5-1; size: -; J: TRBJ2-7; D: -; CDR3: CASSLRDYEQYF; DNA: TGCGCCAGCAGCTTGAGAGACTACGAGCAGTACTTC
V: TRBV7-9; size: -; J: TRBJ2-5; D: TRBD2; CDR3: CASSLEGLAGAGETQYF; DNA: TGTGCCAGCAGCTTAGAGGGACTAGCGGGAGCTGGGGAGACCCAGTACTTC
V: TRBV15; size: -; J: TRBJ2-1; D: TRBD1; CDR3: CATSSGTAATGNEQFF; DNA: TGTGCCACCAGCTCCGGGACAGCGGCCACCGGCAATGAGCAGTTCTTC
V: TRBV6-6; size: -; J: TRBJ2-1; D: TRBD1; CDR3: CASSWVRGHGEQFF; DNA: TGTGCCAGCAGTTGGGTCAGGGGGCACGGTGAGCAGTTCTTC
V: TRBV27; size: -; J: TRBJ2-7; D: TRBD2; CDR3: CASSLKPGGSEQYF; DNA: TGTGCCAGCAGTTTAAAACCGGGGGGGTCCGAGCAGTACTTC
V: TRBV19; size: -; J: TRBJ2-7; D: -; CDR3: CASSIASDYEQYF; DNA: TGTGCCAGTAGTATAGCTTCCGACTACGAGCAGTACTTC
V: TRBV12-5; size: -; J: TRBJ1-2; D: -; CDR3: CASLYGYTF; DNA: TGTGCTAGTCTCTATGGCTACACCTTC
V: TRBV29-1; size: -; J: TRBJ2-7; D: -; CDR3: CSVGQGTIYEQYF; DNA: TGCAGCGTTGGCCAGGGGACCATCTACGAGCAGTACTTC